A single sample is the source of the 22 T cell receptor beta chains below, sequenced in a study of control samples from healthy donors and cancer patients. TCRdb's table, derived via immunoSEQ multiplex PCR, lists solely in-frame clones and lacks some. The profile shows about 84,000 clones, around 80% of them singletons. The sequenced material came from PBMCs. These receptors all stem from a man between 60 and 75 years old with head and neck cancer.

V is TRBV20-1 and J is TRBJ2-7; no definite D call. Germline CDR1 and CDR2: DFQATT and SNEGSKA (reference sequence). CDR3 size: 12 residues. V was cut by 6 bases and J by 2 bases, with 11 bases left in between. CDR3 DNA: TGCAGTGCCAGTAGGGTGACCTACGAGCAGTACTTC. Protein sequence: CSASRVTYEQYF.

The chain uses TRBV4-2 and TRBJ2-2, with 9 nucleotides matching TRBD2. Per germline, CDR1 LGHNA and CDR2 YNFKEQ. The CDR3 runs 18 residues. V trimming: 5 bases; J trimming: 5 bases; junction bases outside the gene matches: 15. The CDR3 DNA follows: TGTGCCAGCAGCGCGCGAGGAGGAGCGGGAGGAAGAACCGGGGAGCTGTTTTTT. Protein sequence: CASSARGGAGGRTGELFF.

V is TRBV20-1 and J is TRBJ1-2; 9 bases fit TRBD1. CDR1 is DFQATT and CDR2 is SNEGSKA in the germline V gene (reference sequence). The trim removed 3 bases at V and 5 bases at J, leaving 7 bases unmatched. The CDR3 is made up of 14 amino acids. Here the CDR3 reads CSASLGTGQYGYTF. In DNA form, the CDR3 reads TGCAGTGCTAGTCTCGGGACAGGGCAATATGGCTACACCTTC.

The chain recombines TRBV24-1 with TRBJ2-2, with D unclear. V was shortened by 3 bases and J by 4 bases, with 14 bases between the two germline ends. Germline V gene data show CDR1 as KGHDR and CDR2 as SFDVKD. CDR3 length: 16 amino acids. As DNA, the CDR3 is TGTGCCACCAGTGATCCCTCCCATCCTCTCACCGGGGAGCTGTTTTTT. As protein: CATSDPSHPLTGELFF.

This chain joins TRBV19 and TRBJ1-4; no clear D. Germline V gene sequence: CDR1 LNHDA, CDR2 SQIVND (reference sequence). This CDR3 is 15 amino acids long. V lost 3 bases and J 10 bases, leaving 18 bases between the germline ends. In DNA form, the CDR3 reads TGTGCCAGTAGTATCCCCGGGCTGTTGGGAGGAAAACTGTTTTTT. Translated, it gives CASSIPGLLGGKLFF.

V and J are TRBV28 and TRBJ1-5; no firm D call. V was cut by 5 bases and J by 0 bases, with 5 bases left in between. CDR1 is MDHEN and CDR2 is SYDVKM in the germline V gene. The CDR3 runs to 13 residues. The CDR3 protein is CASSPYSNQPQHF. CDR3 coding DNA: TGTGCCAGCAGTCCTTATAGCAATCAGCCCCAGCATTTT. The full variable domain, rest sourced from reference TRBV28 and TRBJ1-5, is DVKVTQSSRYLVKRTGEKVFLECVQDMDHENMFWYRQDPGLGLRLIYFSYDVKMKEKGDIPEGYSVSREKKERFSLILESASTNQTSMYLCASSPYSNQPQHFGDGTRLSIL.

The V and J genes are TRBV2 and TRBJ1-1; tentatively, D is TRBD1 (6 bases). The CDR3 totals 14 residues. Trimming pared 6 bases from V and 1 base from J, leaving 12 bases between. CDR1 is SNHLY and CDR2 is FYNNEI in the germline V gene. In DNA, the CDR3 is TGTGCCAGCAGAGTGAGGGGGTGGAACACTGAAGCTTTCTTT. Translating it yields CASRVRGWNTEAFF.

This sequence joins TRBV19 and TRBJ2-3; 9 positions match TRBD1. Germline assignment: CDR1 LNHDA and CDR2 SQIVND (reference sequence). V dropped 5 bases and J dropped 4; count of bases not matched to a gene: 7. This CDR3 region has 15 residues. The CDR3 protein is CASSYSGTGPDTQYF. CDR3 nucleotide sequence: TGTGCCAGTAGTTACAGTGGGACAGGGCCAGATACGCAGTATTTT.

The V and J genes are TRBV10-1 and TRBJ2-6; no definite D call. The CDR3 totals 16 residues. V was clipped by 0 bases and J by 0 bases, with 6 bases between them. Germline V gives CDR1 WNHNN, CDR2 SYGVQD (reference sequence). CDR3 residues: CASSESGTSGANVLTF. Written as DNA, the CDR3 is TGCGCCAGCAGTGAGTCTGGAACCTCTGGGGCCAACGTCCTGACTTTC.

V usage is TRBV10-3 and J usage is TRBJ2-7, with TRBD2 matching 9 bases. Looked up from germline, CDR1 is ENHRY and CDR2 is SYGVKD. This CDR3 is 15 amino acids long. The ends lost 4 bases at V and 2 bases at J; junction bases unmatched: 6. In DNA, the CDR3 is TGTGCCATCAGTGGGGGGACTAGCAGAACCTACGAGCAGTACTTC. Translation gives CAISGGTSRTYEQYF.

The chain links TRBV7-6 to TRBJ2-7, with 11 positions matching TRBD2. After removal of 5 bases from V and 7 bases from J, the junction contained 10 bases not matched to a gene. The CDR3 loop spans 15 amino acids. Germline CDR1 SGHVS, CDR2 FNYEAQ. The CDR3 DNA reads TGTGCCAGCAGCCCAGGGACTAGCGGAGCTGTTGAGCAGTACTTC. It specifies CASSPGTSGAVEQYF.

The chain employs TRBV18 and TRBJ2-7; 8 bases are shared with TRBD2. The CDR3 sequence is 13 residues long. V gave up 6 bases and J gave up 1 base; unmatched junction bases: 2. Per germline, CDR1 KGHSH and CDR2 LQKENI. In DNA, the CDR3 is TGTGCCAGCTCCGGGGGGGGATCCTACGAGCAGTACTTC. It encodes CASSGGGSYEQYF.

The chain combines TRBV27 with TRBJ2-3, with TRBD2 matching over 12 bases. The trim removed 3 bases at V and 6 bases at J, leaving 10 bases unmatched. The germline V gene has CDR1 MNHEY and CDR2 SMNVEV (reference sequence). There are 17 residues in the CDR3. The CDR3 DNA reads TGTGCCAGCAGTTTCCATGGCCCTAGCGGGAGGGCCGATACGCAGTATTTT. Translated, it gives CASSFHGPSGRADTQYF.

The chain has TRBV29-1 and TRBJ1-2; D gene uncertain. Germline lookup yields CDR1 SQVTM and CDR2 ANQGSEA. Trimming took 5 bases from V and 7 from J, leaving 11 bases between them. The CDR3 loop spans 11 amino acids. CDR3 loop: CSVQREGGYTF. As DNA, the CDR3 is TGCAGCGTTCAAAGAGAGGGTGGCTACACCTTC. The full variable domain, its missing parts supplied by reference TRBV29-1 and TRBJ1-2, is SAVISQKPSRDICQRGTSLTIQCQVDSQVTMMFWYRQQPGQSLTLIATANQGSEATYESGFVIDKFPISRPNLTFSTLTVSNMSPEDSSIYLCSVQREGGYTFGSGTRLTVV.

This rearrangement joins TRBV2 to TRBJ2-7, with D possibly matching TRBD2 (5 bases). V lost 5 bases, J lost 5 bases, and 10 bases lay in between. This CDR3 is built from 12 residues. Germline loops: CDR1 SNHLY, CDR2 FYNNEI. The CDR3, as DNA: TGTGCCAGCAGTAGTACGGGGAACGAGCAGTACTTC. Its protein product is CASSSTGNEQYF.

The chain has TRBV27 and TRBJ2-1; 10 nucleotides line up with TRBD2. With 7 bases clipped from V and 0 bases from J, the junction kept 6 bases outside the gene matches. The CDR3 runs to 16 residues. Germline V gene sequence: CDR1 MNHEY, CDR2 SMNVEV (reference sequence). This CDR3 reads CASTPLAGVSYNEQFF. Here the CDR3 DNA reads TGTGCCAGCACCCCCCTAGCGGGGGTCTCCTACAATGAGCAGTTCTTC.

The genes are TRBV3-1 (or the pseudogene TRBV3-2) and TRBJ2-1; D is ambiguous. The V end lost 2 bases, the J end lost 0 bases, and 8 bases lay between the germline ends. The CDR3 length is 15 residues. Germline V CDR1 and CDR2: LGHDT, YNNKEL (reference sequence). The CDR3 nucleotides are TGTGCCAGCAGCCAACTCAGGAGCTCCTACAATGAGCAGTTCTTC. Protein: CASSQLRSSYNEQFF.

The chain couples TRBV15 to TRBJ1-1, with D uncertain. The CDR3 is 16 amino acids. Per germline, CDR1 LNHNV and CDR2 YYDKDF (reference sequence). V gave up 0 bases and J gave up 1 base, with 12 bases separating them. CDR3 DNA: TGTGCCACCAGCAGAGATGACCTCGGGTCGAACACTGAAGCTTTCTTT. The encoded protein is CATSRDDLGSNTEAFF.

The chain carries TRBV15 and TRBJ2-7; TRBD2 matches at 11 bases. This CDR3 is built from 16 residues. J lost 2 bases, V lost 0 bases, and 3 bases had no gene match. Germline CDR1 reads LNHNV; CDR2 reads YYDKDF (reference sequence). The CDR3 reads CATSREGTSGAYEQYF. The CDR3 DNA reads TGTGCCACCAGCAGAGAAGGGACTAGCGGAGCCTACGAGCAGTACTTC.

The chain recombines TRBV19 with TRBJ2-2, with TRBD2 identical over 9 bases. The CDR3 consists of 14 residues. Looked up from germline, CDR1 is LNHDA and CDR2 is SQIVND (reference sequence). The J segment lost 8 bases and the V segment lost 5 bases, leaving 6 bases of the junction unmatched. In DNA, the CDR3 is TGTGCCAGTAGTGACTTAGCGGGAGAAGGGGAGCTGTTTTTT. Translated: CASSDLAGEGELFF.

This chain uses TRBV13 with TRBJ2-1, with 9 bases fitting TRBD1. After removal of 3 bases from V and 8 bases from J, the junction contained 14 bases not matched to a gene. The germline V gene has CDR1 PRHDT and CDR2 FYEKMQ (reference sequence). The CDR3 sequence is 17 residues long. The CDR3 DNA sequence: TGTGCCAGCAGCTTCCCTGGGAGACAGGGGGTTTGGGATGAGCAGTTCTTC. This sequence encodes CASSFPGRQGVWDEQFF.

This clone was found once. The J gene is TRBJ1-1, the V gene TRBV12-3 or TRBV12-4; 9 positions agree with TRBD1. This CDR3 region has 13 residues. With V trimmed by 7 bases and J by 5 bases, 5 bases remained unmatched. CDR3 residues: CASKDRGGTEAFF. The CDR3 DNA is TGTGCCAGCAAAGACAGGGGGGGAACTGAAGCTTTCTTT.